The clone carrying this T cell receptor (beta chain) was seen repeatedly, ten times or more. Its antigen is undetermined. TCR beta CDR3 region amplification was performed from RNA transcripts. The HTBI primer set was used in a first-round RT-PCR of the TCR CDR3. TCRdb analysed the multiplex PCR reads with MiXCR anew, one entry per CDR3 protein. In the table there are 350,000 to 450,000 distinct CDR3 sequences, about 18% of which are singletons. Together with thyroid ultrasound, orbital computed tomography, serum thyroxine and TRAb, clinical symptoms were used for diagnoses. Out of roughly 10 ml of fresh peripheral blood came the PBMCs. The data are from a study of T cells in Graves' hyperthyroidism and ophthalmopathy. Study-wide results and caveats: Peripheral blood also featured most of the thyroid clonotypes expanded above 0.001.

This CDR3 contains 13 residues. Germline V gives CDR1 SGHVS, CDR2 FQNEAQ. V lost 1 base, J lost 6 bases, and 7 bases lay in between. Sequenced material: blood. This clonotype originated in a woman in her 30s with Graves' hyperthyroidism that later progressed to Graves' ophthalmopathy. This sequence joins TRBV7-8 and TRBJ1-5; D unresolved. CDR3 in amino acids: CASSLEVRQPQHF. CDR3 bases: TGTGCCAGCAGCTTAGAGGTCCGTCAGCCCCAGCATTTT.